Listed here are 25 T cell receptor beta chains from one sample, sequenced in a study of blood T cells in healthy people across ages. A second PCR of roughly 7 to 11 cycles used a sample-barcoded 5' primer and a J-beta primer mix. Each CDR3 protein is one row after TCRdb ran MiXCR on the 5' RACE reads. Of 1,500,000 or so distinct CDR3 sequences in the sample, 42% were seen once. Sequencing used blood. The source of these receptors is a woman in her late teens or twenties in good health.

The sample holds many counts of this clonotype. V is TRBV9 and J is TRBJ1-2; tentative D call: TRBD1 (5 bases). V was pared by 2 bases and J by 2 bases, with 16 bases between. CDR3 length: 16 residues. Germline lookup yields CDR1 SGDLS and CDR2 YYNGEE. CDR3 in DNA: TGTGCCAGCAGCGTCGGACACGAGATTTTAAACTATGGCTACACCTTC. This encodes CASSVGHEILNYGYTF.

The rearrangement uses TRBV4-1 and TRBJ1-2; tentatively, D is TRBD1 (6 bases). The CDR3 is 14 residues long. V was pared by 3 bases and J by 6 bases, with 14 bases between. Germline lookup yields CDR1 MGHRA and CDR2 YSYEKL. Here the CDR3 reads CASSHRTARDGYTF. CDR3 DNA: TGCGCCAGCAGCCACCGGACAGCCAGGGATGGCTACACCTTC.

This clonotype was observed a few times. The chain uses TRBV9 and TRBJ2-1; 8 bases fit TRBD2. From germline, CDR1 is SGDLS and CDR2 YYNGEE. With 2 bases clipped from V and 5 bases from J, the junction kept 6 bases outside the gene matches. CDR3 size: 15 residues. The CDR3 region has the DNA TGTGCCAGCAGCGTGTGGACTAGCTCAAACAATGAGCAGTTCTTC. Protein: CASSVWTSSNNEQFF.

The rearrangement links TRBV30 to TRBJ2-3; 9 positions agree with TRBD1. CDR1 is GTSNPN, CDR2 SVGIG, per germline (reference sequence). This CDR3 region has 15 residues. The junction had 4 bases not matched to a gene; V was cut back by 0 bases and J by 3 bases. For the CDR3, the DNA is TGTGCCTGGAGTGTAGGGGACAGGGAGACAGATACGCAGTATTTT. Translating it yields CAWSVGDRETDTQYF.

A note on this clonotype: At one of its ends the junction is not consistent with the germline gene, which may arise from a read error. The gene calls are TRBV3-1 and TRBJ2-5; D unresolved. CDR1 is LGHDT and CDR2 is YNNKEL in the germline V gene (reference sequence). The CDR3 has 14 residues. CDR3 loop: CASSQDKAQGTQYF. The CDR3 nucleotides are TGTGCCAGCAGCCAAGATAAGGCTCAAGGGACCCAGTACTTC.

The V call is TRBV20-1, the J call TRBJ2-3; 8 nucleotides agree with TRBD2. This CDR3 has 14 amino acids. Looked up from germline, CDR1 is DFQATT and CDR2 is SNEGSKA (reference sequence). With 3 bases clipped from V and 3 bases from J, the junction kept 5 bases outside the gene matches. The CDR3 sequence: CSASPSGRTDTQYF. Written as DNA, the CDR3 is TGCAGTGCTAGTCCGAGCGGGAGAACAGATACGCAGTATTTT.

This clonotype was seen a handful of times. J is TRBJ1-2 and V is TRBV4-1; a possible D gene is TRBD1 (5 bases). The CDR3 runs 13 residues. Trimming left V 4 bases short and J 6 bases short, with 12 bases between. CDR1 MGHRA and CDR2 YSYEKL come from the germline V gene. The DNA for the CDR3 is TGCGCCAGCAGCCCTTTGGCAGGGCATGGCTACACCTTC. Translated, it gives CASSPLAGHGYTF.

For this clonotype: One end of the junction varies from germline; a read error may be responsible. This chain joins TRBV29-1 and TRBJ2-1; D remains unclear. The CDR3 runs 14 residues. Per the germline V gene, CDR1 is SQVTM and CDR2 is ANQGSEA. CDR3 sequence (DNA): TGCAACGTTGTCGAAGGCCTAGGGTACAATGAGCAGTTCTTC. Translation gives CNVVEGLGYNEQFF.

This clonotype was counted only a few times. The genes are TRBV7-9 and TRBJ1-2; D might be TRBD1 (5 bases). This CDR3 has 14 amino acids. The ends were cut back, 5 bases at V and 1 base at J, with 11 bases in the middle. CDR1 is SEHNR, CDR2 FQNEAQ, per germline (reference sequence). CDR3: CASSHRTINYGYTF. In nucleotides, the CDR3 is TGTGCCAGCAGCCACAGGACCATTAACTATGGCTACACCTTC.

The CDR3 DNA is TGCGCCAGCAGCCCAGGACAGGTTTTCGATACGCAGTATTTT. Translated, it gives CASSPGQVFDTQYF. V is TRBV5-1 and J is TRBJ2-3; 7 bases are shared with TRBD1. CDR3 size: 14 residues. V dropped 4 bases and J dropped 6; count of bases not matched to a gene: 8. The germline V gene has CDR1 SGHRS and CDR2 YFSETQ.

This sequence joins TRBV7-2 and TRBJ2-3, with a possible D match to TRBD2 (6 bases). Germline V lookup: CDR1 SGHTA, CDR2 FQGNSA. Trimming pared 5 bases from V and 0 bases from J, leaving 21 bases between. The CDR3 has 18 amino acids. CDR3 amino acids: CASSQGFAGRPSTDTQYF. Written as DNA, the CDR3 is TGTGCCAGCAGCCAGGGATTCGCGGGACGGCCGAGCACAGATACGCAGTATTTT. Based on the CDR3 plus reference TRBV7-2 and TRBJ2-3, the full variable domain is GAGVSQSPSNKVTEKGKDVELRCDPISGHTALYWYRQSLGQGLEFLIYFQGNSAPDKSGLPSDRFSAERTGGSVSTLTIQRTQQEDSAVYLCASSQGFAGRPSTDTQYFGPGTRLTVL.

The genes are TRBV20-1 and TRBJ1-1; D is undetermined. Trimming left V 1 base short and J 1 base short, with 7 bases between. The CDR3 totals 13 residues. Germline assignment: CDR1 DFQATT and CDR2 SNEGSKA (reference sequence). The CDR3 reads CSARVIGNTEAFF. CDR3 nucleotides: TGCAGTGCTAGAGTAATCGGGAACACTGAAGCTTTCTTT.

This clonotype showed up just a few times. This chain joins TRBV6-6 and TRBJ2-7, with 7 bases that match TRBD1. CDR1 and CDR2 (germline): MNHNY, SVGAGI (reference sequence). Trimming removed 7 bases from V and 2 bases from J; junction bases left unmatched: 8. There are 14 residues in the CDR3. This CDR3 is CASKPGQPPYEQYF. In nucleotides, the CDR3 is TGTGCCAGCAAACCGGGACAGCCCCCCTACGAGCAGTACTTC.

V usage is TRBV3-1 and J usage is TRBJ2-2; D gene unclear. This CDR3 has 14 amino acids. V was trimmed by 4 bases and J by 8 bases, leaving 14 bases between them. Germline CDR1 is LGHDT and CDR2 is YNNKEL (reference sequence). The CDR3, as DNA: TGTGCCAGCAGCCCAGCCCACGTAGGGGGGGAGCTGTTTTTT. Translated, it gives CASSPAHVGGELFF.

This clonotype has a handful of counts. J is TRBJ2-1 and V is TRBV9, with D perhaps being TRBD1 or TRBD2 (6 bases each). The CDR3 totals 16 residues. Germline CDR1 and CDR2: SGDLS and YYNGEE. V shed 0 bases and J shed 8 bases, with 18 bases lying between them. Written as DNA, the CDR3 is TGTGCCAGCAGCGTAGAGGGGGGCCTGATGCTCGATGAGCAGTTCTTC. This sequence encodes CASSVEGGLMLDEQFF.

This clonotype was seen many times. The chain uses TRBV27 and TRBJ2-7; 7 bases align to TRBD1. Germline V gene lookup returns CDR1 MNHEY and CDR2 SMNVEV (reference sequence). V lost 5 bases, J lost 2 bases, and 6 bases stayed unmatched. The CDR3 is 14 amino acids. CDR3 bases: TGTGCCAGCAGTCCCCGGACAGGACCCTACGAGCAGTACTTC. Translated: CASSPRTGPYEQYF.

The V call is TRBV2, the J call TRBJ2-1; 9 nucleotides agree with TRBD1. The CDR3 consists of 14 residues. Losses at the gene ends were 6 bases for V and 6 bases for J; bases not matched to a gene: 6. In germline, CDR1 is SNHLY, CDR2 FYNNEI. DNA for the CDR3: TGTGCCAGCAGAAAGGACAGGGGTCGCAATGAGCAGTTCTTC. Protein product: CASRKDRGRNEQFF.

The chain uses TRBV6-2 or TRBV6-3 and TRBJ1-1; possibly TRBD1 for D (5 bases). The germline V gene encodes CDR1 MNHEY and CDR2 SVGEGT. Trimming shortened V by 2 bases and J by 0 bases, and 10 bases separated the two germline ends. The CDR3 covers 15 residues. The CDR3 here is CASSYERGMNTEAFF. CDR3 DNA sequence: TGTGCCAGCAGTTACGAGCGGGGGATGAACACTGAAGCTTTCTTT.

V gene TRBV7-2 combines with J gene TRBJ2-2; unclear D gene. Trimming stripped 7 bases from V and 4 bases from J, with 7 bases between. The CDR3 extends over 12 amino acids. Germline lookup yields CDR1 SGHTA and CDR2 FQGNSA. The CDR3 reads CASKRVTGELFF. The CDR3 region has the DNA TGTGCCAGCAAAAGGGTCACCGGGGAGCTGTTTTTT.

The V call is TRBV7-9, the J call TRBJ2-2, with D unresolved. V dropped 6 bases and J dropped 8 bases, with 19 bases sitting between them. Looked up from germline, CDR1 is SEHNR and CDR2 is FQNEAQ (reference sequence). The CDR3 is 15 residues long. The CDR3 DNA reads TGTGCCAGCAGGAACGGACGACTGACCCCGGGGGAGCTGTTTTTT. It specifies CASRNGRLTPGELFF.

This clonotype was observed a few times. This chain links TRBV5-1 with TRBJ2-3; 8 nucleotides line up with TRBD2. The CDR3 totals 16 residues. Germline V CDR1 and CDR2: SGHRS, YFSETQ. The junction had 5 bases not matched to a gene; V was cut back by 2 bases and J by 0 bases. The CDR3 loop is CASSFGSGVSTDTQYF. CDR3 in DNA: TGCGCCAGCAGCTTCGGTAGCGGGGTTAGCACAGATACGCAGTATTTT. Supplemented by reference TRBV5-1 and TRBJ2-3, the full variable domain reads KAGVTQTPRYLIKTRGQQVTLSCSPISGHRSVSWYQQTPGQGLQFLFEYFSETQRNKGNFPGRFSGRQFSNSRSEMNVSTLELGDSALYLCASSFGSGVSTDTQYFGPGTRLTVL.

This clonotype was recorded a few times. V gene TRBV29-1 combines with J gene TRBJ2-1; D ambiguous. V gave up 8 bases and J gave up 3 bases, with 5 bases separating them. Looked up from germline, CDR1 is SQVTM and CDR2 is ANQGSEA. The CDR3 is made up of 10 amino acids. The CDR3 region is CSTFYNEQFF. The CDR3, as DNA: TGCAGCACGTTCTACAATGAGCAGTTCTTC.

This clonotype was seen only a few times. The chain employs TRBV5-1 and TRBJ2-4, with 10 bases aligning to TRBD1. The germline gives CDR1 SGHRS, CDR2 YFSETQ. CDR3 length equals 15 residues. V trimming: 5 bases; J trimming: 7 bases; junction bases outside the gene matches: 9. The chain's CDR3 is CASSPGQGIWNIQYF. In DNA, the CDR3 is TGCGCCAGCAGTCCGGGACAGGGGATTTGGAACATTCAGTACTTC.

This clonotype has only a few counts. The CDR3 spells CASSLIARTLGATQYF. The CDR3 DNA reads TGTGCCAGCAGTCTGATCGCTCGGACCCTGGGGGCTACCCAGTACTTC. This chain joins TRBV6-2 or TRBV6-3 and TRBJ2-5; a weak D match, TRBD1 (6 bases). Germline loops: CDR1 MNHEY, CDR2 SVGEGT. V was pared by 5 bases and J by 8 bases, with 24 bases between. The length of the CDR3 is 16 residues.

The chain joins TRBV7-2 to TRBJ1-1; 7 bases are shared with TRBD1. V lost 5 bases and J lost 2; bases outside the gene matches: 8. The V gene's germline CDR1 is SGHTA and CDR2 FQGNSA. The CDR3 length is 15 residues. CDR3 sequence (DNA): TGTGCCAGCAGCAGGCAGGGACAGCTAAACACTGAAGCTTTCTTT. Its translation is CASSRQGQLNTEAFF.